A single sample gave rise to the 31 T cell receptor beta chains below, sequenced in a study of blood T cell repertoires in COVID-19. Libraries were prepared by immunoSEQ multiplex PCR; TCRdb keeps only in-frame clonotypes and omits some of them. The table includes roughly 130,000 clones, roughly 86% detected once. The specimen sequenced was peripheral blood. These receptor sequences come from an older woman with acute or convalescent COVID-19.

This chain links TRBV9 with TRBJ2-7; the D gene is possibly TRBD1 (5 bases). The V end was cut by 0 bases, the J end by 3 bases, with 13 bases between. CDR3 length: 15 residues. Germline CDR1 is SGDLS and CDR2 is YYNGEE. CDR3 DNA: TGTGCCAGCAGCGTAGGGGCAGGGATGGGCTACGAGCAGTACTTC. Translated: CASSVGAGMGYEQYF.

The chain joins TRBV2 to TRBJ2-6, with D uncertain. V lost 6 bases and J 0 bases, leaving 3 bases between the germline ends. Germline V gene lookup returns CDR1 SNHLY and CDR2 FYNNEI. This CDR3 is built from 13 residues. The CDR3 spells CASSISGANVLTF. In DNA, the CDR3 is TGTGCCAGCAGCATCTCTGGGGCCAACGTCCTGACTTTC.

The genes are TRBV3-1 (or the pseudogene TRBV3-2) and TRBJ1-1; no reliable D call. In germline, CDR1 is LGHDT, CDR2 YNNKEL (reference sequence). The CDR3 length is 14 residues. V was clipped by 1 base and J by 1 base, with 7 bases between them. CDR3 nucleotides: TGTGCCAGCAGCCAAGCGAGGGCGAACACTGAAGCTTTCTTT. This codes for CASSQARANTEAFF.

The chain employs TRBV4-1 and TRBJ2-2; TRBD2 matches 7 bases. The CDR3 runs to 16 residues. The junction had 4 bases not matched to a gene; V was cut back by 0 bases and J by 3 bases. Looked up from germline, CDR1 is MGHRA and CDR2 is YSYEKL. CDR3 nucleotide sequence: TGCGCCAGCAGCCAAGATTGGCTAGCGGACACCGGGGAGCTGTTTTTT. Encoded protein: CASSQDWLADTGELFF.

The rearrangement uses TRBV6-6 and TRBJ1-2; weak D call: TRBD1 (5 bases). Germline V gene data show CDR1 as MNHNY and CDR2 as SVGAGI (reference sequence). The CDR3 spans 15 residues. The V end lost 0 bases, the J end lost 0 bases, and 8 bases lay between the germline ends. CDR3 sequence: CASSYSIRANYGYTF. The CDR3 coding sequence is TGTGCCAGCAGTTACTCGATCAGGGCTAACTATGGCTACACCTTC.

For this clone: Relative to the germline gene, one junction end is altered; a read error may explain this. The CDR3 loop is CAGRGHLNTEAFF. The CDR3 DNA reads TGTGCCGGCAGAGGACACTTGAACACTGAAGCTTTCTTT. The genes are TRBV2 and TRBJ1-1; the D gene is possibly TRBD1 (5 bases). The CDR3 has 13 amino acids. Per germline, CDR1 SNHLY and CDR2 FYNNEI.

The chain combines TRBV27 with TRBJ2-7; 14 bases are shared with TRBD2. Germline trimming cut 6 bases from V and 4 bases from J; bases unmatched to any gene: 8. The CDR3 runs to 16 residues. Germline V gene lookup returns CDR1 MNHEY and CDR2 SMNVEV (reference sequence). The CDR3 nucleotides read TGTGCCAGCAGCCGGGGACTAGCGGGAGTGAGTTACGAGCAGTACTTC. Translating gives CASSRGLAGVSYEQYF.

This sequence joins TRBV28 and TRBJ2-7; possible D gene TRBD2, 6 bases. Looked up from germline, CDR1 is MDHEN and CDR2 is SYDVKM. This CDR3 has 16 amino acids. The ends were cut back, 5 bases at V and 3 bases at J, with 20 bases in the middle. CDR3 sequence reads: CASSRRGILGFYEQYF. CDR3 DNA: TGTGCCAGCAGTCGCCGGGGGATACTAGGTTTCTACGAGCAGTACTTC.

CDR3 residues: CASSEWGQGSRRLEAFF. CDR3 nucleotides: TGTGCCAGCAGTGAATGGGGACAGGGGTCTCGGCGCCTTGAAGCTTTCTTT. The chain has TRBV6-1 and TRBJ1-1; 10 bases match TRBD1. This CDR3 has 17 amino acids. Germline V CDR1 and CDR2: MNHNS, SASEGT. The ends lost 2 bases at V and 7 bases at J; junction bases unmatched: 13.

The V gene is TRBV29-1, the J gene TRBJ1-2; tentative D call: TRBD1 (5 bases). The germline V gene encodes CDR1 SQVTM and CDR2 ANQGSEA. The V end was cut by 3 bases, the J end by 0 bases, with 14 bases between. The CDR3 spans 15 residues. The CDR3 DNA reads TGCAGCGTTGAGGGGGGGAAGGAAACTAACTATGGCTACACCTTC. It translates to CSVEGGKETNYGYTF. The whole variable domain, filled in from reference TRBV29-1 and TRBJ1-2, reads SAVISQKPSRDICQRGTSLTIQCQVDSQVTMMFWYRQQPGQSLTLIATANQGSEATYESGFVIDKFPISRPNLTFSTLTVSNMSPEDSSIYLCSVEGGKETNYGYTFGSGTRLTVV.

The V gene is TRBV2, the J gene TRBJ2-1; TRBD1 matches at 9 bases. Germline lookup yields CDR1 SNHLY and CDR2 FYNNEI. Trimming cost V 6 bases and J 5 bases; bases outside gene matches: 5. This CDR3 contains 14 residues. CDR3 sequence (DNA): TGTGCCAGCAGGGACAGGGGTTTGCACAATGAGCAGTTCTTC. It codes for CASRDRGLHNEQFF.

The CDR3 here is CASSLAVQNIQYF. As DNA, the CDR3 is TGTGCCAGCAGTCTAGCAGTTCAAAACATTCAGTACTTC. The rearrangement uses TRBV6-5 and TRBJ2-4; D perhaps matches TRBD2 (5 bases). The CDR3 extends over 13 amino acids. CDR1 is MNHEY and CDR2 is SVGAGI in the germline V gene. V lost 5 bases and J lost 5, with 10 bases in between.

J is TRBJ1-4 and V is TRBV7-8, with D perhaps TRBD1 (6 bases). The CDR3 runs to 14 residues. V lost 5 bases and J 7 bases, leaving 14 bases between the germline ends. The V gene's germline CDR1 is SGHVS and CDR2 FQNEAQ. This CDR3 reads CASSQSGGPEKLFF. CDR3 coding DNA: TGTGCCAGCAGCCAGTCGGGGGGCCCTGAAAAACTGTTTTTT.

The V call is TRBV5-4, the J call TRBJ2-1; a possible D gene is TRBD2 (6 bases). CDR1 SGHNT and CDR2 YYREEE come from the germline V gene (reference sequence). The CDR3 is made up of 18 amino acids. The germline V and J ends were trimmed by 2 bases and 7 bases, with 25 bases remaining between them. The CDR3 loop is CASSFRSGDGRGVNEQFF. CDR3 in DNA: TGTGCCAGCAGCTTCCGGTCGGGGGACGGGAGAGGAGTGAATGAGCAGTTCTTC.

The chain carries TRBV13 and TRBJ2-5; TRBD2 aligns across 7 bases. This CDR3 contains 14 residues. The V gene end was trimmed by 2 bases and the J gene end by 5 bases; junction bases not matched to a gene: 5. Germline-derived CDR1 and CDR2 are PRHDT and FYEKMQ (reference sequence). The CDR3 here is CASSLPGGSETQYF. The CDR3 bases are TGTGCCAGCAGCTTACCGGGAGGATCGGAGACCCAGTACTTC.

This rearrangement joins TRBV3-1 (or the pseudogene TRBV3-2) to TRBJ2-1, with D possibly matching TRBD2 (6 bases). The CDR3 is made up of 15 amino acids. Germline CDR1 reads LGHDT; CDR2 reads YNNKEL (reference sequence). Deletions cut 1 base from V and 5 bases from J, with 12 bases between. CDR3: CASSQGIGLNNEQFF. The CDR3 bases are TGTGCCAGCAGCCAAGGAATCGGACTAAACAATGAGCAGTTCTTC.

The V gene is TRBV27, the J gene TRBJ2-1; tentative D call: TRBD2 (7 bases). Trimming pared 5 bases from V and 8 bases from J, leaving 16 bases between. The germline gives CDR1 MNHEY, CDR2 SMNVEV (reference sequence). This CDR3 contains 14 residues. CDR3 region: CASSPSGGRDEQFF. Written as DNA, the CDR3 is TGTGCCAGCAGTCCATCCGGGGGGCGCGATGAGCAGTTCTTC.

The chain is built from TRBV19 and TRBJ1-2; TRBD1 aligns across 10 bases. The CDR3 length is 14 residues. Trimming took 7 bases from V and 2 from J; bases not matched to a gene: 4. The V gene's germline CDR1 is LNHDA and CDR2 SQIVND (reference sequence). The CDR3 DNA sequence: TGTGCCAGTACCACGACAGGGGGCAACTATGGCTACACCTTC. Its translation is CASTTTGGNYGYTF.

V is TRBV7-4 and J is TRBJ2-1, with 9 bases matching TRBD1. V lost 3 bases, J lost 7 bases, and 7 bases stayed unmatched. The germline V gene encodes CDR1 SGHVT and CDR2 SQSDAQ. The CDR3 has 15 residues. The CDR3 DNA reads as TGTGCCAGCAGCTTCCCGGGACAGGGTATGAATGAGCAGTTCTTC. Translated: CASSFPGQGMNEQFF.

The chain carries TRBV6-1 and TRBJ2-2; D is possibly TRBD2 (5 bases). Per the germline V gene, CDR1 is MNHNS and CDR2 is SASEGT. The CDR3 is 15 amino acids. V dropped 2 bases and J dropped 10 bases, with 17 bases sitting between them. CDR3 in amino acids: CASSEPGRAREELFF. CDR3 nucleotides: TGTGCCAGCAGTGAACCCGGCCGGGCGAGGGAGGAGCTGTTTTTT.

The chain has TRBV29-1 and TRBJ1-1, with D maybe TRBD1 (6 bases). Germline V gene sequence: CDR1 SQVTM, CDR2 ANQGSEA. Between the trimmed V and J ends, which lost 6 bases and 0 bases, there was a span of 14 bases. There are 14 residues in the CDR3. The CDR3 here is CSVEMDSLNTEAFF. CDR3 DNA sequence: TGCAGCGTAGAGATGGACAGCTTGAACACTGAAGCTTTCTTT.

The chain recombines TRBV6-5 with TRBJ1-1; D gene ambiguous. V lost 2 bases and J 0 bases, leaving 7 bases between the germline ends. The germline V gene encodes CDR1 MNHEY and CDR2 SVGAGI. This CDR3 region has 14 residues. The CDR3 DNA reads TGTGCCAGCAGTTACGCAGGAATGAACACTGAAGCTTTCTTT. Translation gives CASSYAGMNTEAFF.

This chain joins TRBV11-2 and TRBJ1-2, with D perhaps matching TRBD1 (5 bases). V lost 2 bases and J lost 0, with 22 bases in between. The germline V gene encodes CDR1 SGHAT and CDR2 FQNNGV. The CDR3 is made up of 19 amino acids. CDR3 amino acids: CASSLLNTNRQSSNYGYTF. For the CDR3, the DNA is TGTGCCAGCAGCTTACTAAACACCAATCGACAGTCCTCTAACTATGGCTACACCTTC.

This chain connects TRBV6-5 to TRBJ1-2; the D gene is possibly TRBD1 (5 bases). The CDR3 consists of 15 residues. The germline gives CDR1 MNHEY, CDR2 SVGAGI. Between the trimmed V and J ends, which lost 6 bases and 1 base, there was a span of 15 bases. The CDR3 coding sequence is TGTGCCAGCAGGACGCAGGGATCTCTTAACTATGGCTACACCTTC. Protein product: CASRTQGSLNYGYTF.

The chain has TRBV2 and TRBJ2-1; no definite D call. Germline V lookup: CDR1 SNHLY, CDR2 FYNNEI. V was clipped by 2 bases and J by 4 bases, with 3 bases between them. This CDR3 has 12 amino acids. The CDR3 bases are TGTGCCAGCAGTGAAATATACAATGAGCAGTTCTTC. This encodes CASSEIYNEQFF.

The chain combines TRBV24-1 with TRBJ1-5; D gene ambiguous. With 5 bases removed from V and 7 bases from J, the gap between germline ends came to 11 bases. The germline CDR1 and CDR2 sequences are KGHDR and SFDVKD. CDR3 length: 13 residues. The CDR3 DNA sequence: TGTGCCACCAGTGCCCTCGGGTTGCAGCCCCAGCATTTT. Its protein product is CATSALGLQPQHF.

The chain combines TRBV30 with TRBJ1-2, with 9 bases fitting TRBD1. Germline values: CDR1 GTSNPN, CDR2 SVGIG (reference sequence). The CDR3 totals 13 residues. Germline trimming cut 3 bases from V and 7 bases from J; bases unmatched to any gene: 6. CDR3 in amino acids: CAWRQQGAVGYTF. CDR3 coding DNA: TGTGCCTGGAGGCAACAGGGGGCTGTTGGCTACACCTTC.

The chain has TRBV29-1 and TRBJ2-6; 7 bases match TRBD2. The V segment lost 7 bases and the J segment 2 bases; nucleotides outside the gene matches: 2. The CDR3 is made up of 13 amino acids. Germline V gives CDR1 SQVTM, CDR2 ANQGSEA. The CDR3 loop is CSARGAGANVLTF. CDR3 bases: TGCAGCGCCCGGGGGGCTGGGGCCAACGTCCTGACTTTC. Variable domain in full (rest from reference TRBV29-1 and TRBJ2-6): SAVISQKPSRDICQRGTSLTIQCQVDSQVTMMFWYRQQPGQSLTLIATANQGSEATYESGFVIDKFPISRPNLTFSTLTVSNMSPEDSSIYLCSARGAGANVLTFGAGSRLTVL.

This chain links TRBV7-3 with TRBJ1-4; 7 positions agree with TRBD1. With V trimmed by 5 bases and J by 3 bases, 6 bases remained unmatched. Germline lookup yields CDR1 SGHTA and CDR2 FQGTGA. This CDR3 spans 15 amino acids. The CDR3 reads CASSPGGTANEKLFF. CDR3 DNA sequence: TGTGCCAGCAGCCCTGGGGGGACAGCTAATGAAAAACTGTTTTTT.

This clone was observed once. The chain employs TRBV29-1 and TRBJ2-1; the D gene is possibly TRBD1 (6 bases). The CDR3 spans 14 residues. Germline values: CDR1 SQVTM, CDR2 ANQGSEA. Trimming stripped 2 bases from V and 8 bases from J, with 16 bases between. The CDR3 DNA reads TGCAGCGTTGAACTAAAGGGGGTTGGGGATGAGCAGTTCTTC. This sequence encodes CSVELKGVGDEQFF.

CDR3 amino acids: CASRSSGTAYNEQFF. The CDR3 bases are TGCGCCAGCAGATCGAGCGGGACGGCCTACAATGAGCAGTTCTTC. V is TRBV5-1 and J is TRBJ2-1, with 7 bases that match TRBD2. This CDR3 is 15 amino acids long. CDR1 is SGHRS and CDR2 is YFSETQ in the germline V gene. V shed 5 bases, J shed 2 bases, and the junction held 7 bases outside the gene matches.